This T cell receptor (beta chain) emerged from a study of OX40 agonist ivuxolimab in advanced cancers. Study-wide background: There were three patients with partial responses, one having hepatocellular carcinoma and two cutaneous melanoma.

Trimming removed 3 bases from V and 6 bases from J, with 14 bases in between. The CDR3 is 14 residues long. Germline loops: CDR1 KGHSH, CDR2 LQKENI. Using immunoSEQ multiplex PCR, the repertoire was profiled, and TCRdb retains in-frame clones only, with some absent. Counted here are about 36,000 clones, about 81% occurring once; the ten biggest clones make up about 13%. General study findings and limits: More expanded clones were seen, on average, in CD8+ T cells than in CD4+.

Remarks on this clone: What it binds is unknown.

This receptor was obtained from an adult with an advanced solid tumor such as melanoma, head and neck, liver or kidney cancer. Here the sequenced sample was CD4+ or CD8+ T cells sorted from blood, taken in a trial of the OX40 agonist ivuxolimab. The chain is built from TRBV18 and TRBJ1-1; D call uncertain. The CDR3 here is CASSPSGLTAEAFF. The CDR3 coding sequence is TGTGCCAGCTCACCCTCCGGACTTACAGCTGAAGCTTTCTTT.